This TCR beta chain was identified in a study of blood T cell repertoires in COVID-19. About the research overall: COVID-19 samples collected from the United States, Italy and Spain covered acute and convalescent phases. From T cells, B-cell-depleted T cells, or PBMCs came the material, which was cDNA or gDNA.

Assay: immunoSEQ multiplex PCR; the TCRdb copy retains only in-frame clones and omits some. There are around 250,000 clones in the sample; roughly 89% occur only once, and approximately 4.6% lies in the top ten. Germline V lookup: CDR1 GTSNPN, CDR2 SVGIG (reference sequence). Unmatched junction bases numbered 8, after V lost 4 bases and J lost 5 bases. This CDR3 has 13 amino acids. The clonotype originates from a middle-aged woman who had recovered from COVID-19. This chain connects TRBV30 to TRBJ2-7; 7 bases are shared with TRBD1. Material: peripheral blood. CDR3 bases: TGTGCCTGGACCCCCCGGACAGGAGACGAGCAGTACTTC. It translates to CAWTPRTGDEQYF.